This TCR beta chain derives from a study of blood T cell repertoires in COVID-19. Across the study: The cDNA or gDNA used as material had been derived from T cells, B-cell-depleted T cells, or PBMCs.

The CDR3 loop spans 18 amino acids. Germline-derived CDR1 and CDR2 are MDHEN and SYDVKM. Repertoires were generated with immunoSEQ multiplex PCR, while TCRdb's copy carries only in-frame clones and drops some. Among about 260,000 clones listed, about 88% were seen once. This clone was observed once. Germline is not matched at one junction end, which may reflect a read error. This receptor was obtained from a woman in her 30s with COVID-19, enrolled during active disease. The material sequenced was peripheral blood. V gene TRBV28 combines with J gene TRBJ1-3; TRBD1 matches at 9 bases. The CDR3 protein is CASSPILQDRGDGSTIYF. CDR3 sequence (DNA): TGTGCCAGCAGCCCGATCCTCCAAGACAGGGGGGATGGAAGCACCATATATTTT.